This entry concerns a single T cell receptor (beta chain). This sample was included in a study of blood T cell repertoires in COVID-19. Seattle patients were enrolled while actively infected and followed longitudinally. Measured with immunoSEQ multiplex PCR; TCRdb has only the in-frame clones, and not every one. The sample contains 150,000 to 200,000 clones, around 87% of which appear only once. V was clipped by 5 bases and J by 6 bases, with 14 bases between them. The CDR3 covers 14 residues. Germline V gene lookup returns CDR1 GTSNPN and CDR2 SVGIG (reference sequence). Material: peripheral blood. This receptor was identified in a woman aged 70-85 years with COVID-19, enrolled during active disease. The V call is TRBV30, the J call TRBJ1-6, with D unresolved. CDR3 region: CAWAQEGFNSPLHF. CDR3 coding DNA: TGTGCCTGGGCCCAGGAGGGTTTTAATTCACCCCTCCACTTT.